This entry describes one T cell receptor beta chain. Germline values: CDR1 MGHDK, CDR2 SYGVNS. Trimming took 3 bases from V and 7 from J; bases not matched to a gene: 1. The CDR3 has 14 residues. Clones were sequenced by immunoSEQ multiplex PCR, and TCRdb holds only the in-frame ones, with some missing. The data hold 630,000 or so clones, with over 75% observed a single time. This entry comes from a study of shared T cell receptors in the human thymus. The same specimen was also included in a second study, on human thymus T cells.

The specimen sequenced was thymocytes. The chain links TRBV25-1 to TRBJ1-4; 11 bases agree with TRBD1. This sequence originates from a boy in the first two years of life with a congenital heart defect. CDR3 protein: CASSDGTGGEKLFF. The CDR3 bases are TGTGCCAGCAGTGACGGGACAGGGGGTGAAAAACTGTTTTTT.